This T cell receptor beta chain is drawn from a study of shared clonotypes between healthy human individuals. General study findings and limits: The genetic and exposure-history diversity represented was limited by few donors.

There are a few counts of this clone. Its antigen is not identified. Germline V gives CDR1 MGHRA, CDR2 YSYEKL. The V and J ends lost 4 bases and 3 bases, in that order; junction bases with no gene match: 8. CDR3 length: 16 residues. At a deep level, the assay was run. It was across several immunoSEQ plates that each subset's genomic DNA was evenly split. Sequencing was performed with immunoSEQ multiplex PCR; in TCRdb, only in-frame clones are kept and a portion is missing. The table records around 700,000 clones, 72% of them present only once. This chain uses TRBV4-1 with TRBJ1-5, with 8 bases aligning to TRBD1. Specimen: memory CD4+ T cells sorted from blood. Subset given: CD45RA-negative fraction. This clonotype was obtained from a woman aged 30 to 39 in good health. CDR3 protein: CASSPLGTGLNQPQHF. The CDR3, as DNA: TGCGCCAGCAGCCCCCTGGGGACAGGCCTCAATCAGCCCCAGCATTTT.